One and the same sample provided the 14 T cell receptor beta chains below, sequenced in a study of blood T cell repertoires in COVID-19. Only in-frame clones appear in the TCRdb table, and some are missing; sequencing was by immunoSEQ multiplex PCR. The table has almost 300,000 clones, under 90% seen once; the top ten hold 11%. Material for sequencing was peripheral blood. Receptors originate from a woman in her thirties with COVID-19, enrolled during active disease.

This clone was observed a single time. CDR3 nucleotides: TGTGCCAGTAGACAGGACCGAAGCACTGAAGCTTTCTTT. It yields the protein CASRQDRSTEAFF. The rearrangement joins TRBV19 to TRBJ1-1; weak D call: TRBD1 (5 bases). CDR3 length: 13 amino acids. The germline V gene encodes CDR1 LNHDA and CDR2 SQIVND (reference sequence). V was clipped by 6 bases and J by 4 bases, with 12 bases between them.

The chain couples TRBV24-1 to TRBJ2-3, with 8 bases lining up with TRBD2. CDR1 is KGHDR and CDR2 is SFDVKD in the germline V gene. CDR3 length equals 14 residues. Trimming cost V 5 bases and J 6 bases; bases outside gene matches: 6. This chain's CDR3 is CATSAGGRSDTQYF. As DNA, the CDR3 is TGTGCCACCAGTGCGGGGGGGCGGTCCGATACGCAGTATTTT.

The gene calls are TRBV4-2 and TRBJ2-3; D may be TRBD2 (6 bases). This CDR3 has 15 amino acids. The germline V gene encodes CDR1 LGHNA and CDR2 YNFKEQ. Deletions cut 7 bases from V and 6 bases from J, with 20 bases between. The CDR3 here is CASKPRDSRRDTQYF. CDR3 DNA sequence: TGTGCCAGCAAACCGCGGGACTCGCGACGCGATACGCAGTATTTT.

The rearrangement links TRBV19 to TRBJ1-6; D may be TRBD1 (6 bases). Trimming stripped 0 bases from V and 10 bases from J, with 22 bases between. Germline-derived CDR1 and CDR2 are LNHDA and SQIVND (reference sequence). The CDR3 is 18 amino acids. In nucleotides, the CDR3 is TGTGCCAGTAGTATAGATACCCACACAGGGACATACGGATCACCCCTCCACTTT. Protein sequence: CASSIDTHTGTYGSPLHF.

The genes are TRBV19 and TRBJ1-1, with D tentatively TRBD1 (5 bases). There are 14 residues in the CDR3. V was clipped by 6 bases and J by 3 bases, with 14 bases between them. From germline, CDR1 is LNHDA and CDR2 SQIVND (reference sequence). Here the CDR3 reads CASSRDSTYTEAFF. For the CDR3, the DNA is TGTGCCAGTAGCCGGGACTCCACGTACACTGAAGCTTTCTTT.

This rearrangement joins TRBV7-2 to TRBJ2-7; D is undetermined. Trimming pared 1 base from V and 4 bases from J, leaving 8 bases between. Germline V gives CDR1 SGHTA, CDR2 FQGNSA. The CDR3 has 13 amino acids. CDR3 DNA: TGTGCCAGCAGCTTAGGGGCGCCATACGAGCAGTACTTC. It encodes CASSLGAPYEQYF. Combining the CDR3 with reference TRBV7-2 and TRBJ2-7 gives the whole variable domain GAGVSQSPSNKVTEKGKDVELRCDPISGHTALYWYRQSLGQGLEFLIYFQGNSAPDKSGLPSDRFSAERTGGSVSTLTIQRTQQEDSAVYLCASSLGAPYEQYFGPGTRLTVT.

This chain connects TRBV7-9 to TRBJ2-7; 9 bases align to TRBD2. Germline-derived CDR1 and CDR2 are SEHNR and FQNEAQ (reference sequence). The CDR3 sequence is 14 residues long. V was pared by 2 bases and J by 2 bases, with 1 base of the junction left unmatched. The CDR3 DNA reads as TGTGCCAGCAGCTTACTAGCGGGAACCTACGAGCAGTACTTC. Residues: CASSLLAGTYEQYF.

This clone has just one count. The CDR3 sequence: CASRSGVSEQYF. In nucleotides, the CDR3 is TGTGCCAGCAGGTCGGGGGTCAGCGAGCAGTACTTC. The chain links TRBV7-9 to TRBJ2-7, with D perhaps TRBD2 (6 bases). V was trimmed by 6 bases and J by 6 bases, leaving 12 bases between them. Per germline, CDR1 SEHNR and CDR2 FQNEAQ (reference sequence). The CDR3 has 12 residues.

The DNA for the CDR3 is TGTGCCAGCAGCCCCAGAGGGAGCTCTGGAAACACCATATATTTT. Its translation is CASSPRGSSGNTIYF. The J gene is TRBJ1-3, the V gene TRBV7-9, with D hard to call. The CDR3 is made up of 15 amino acids. V was shortened by 5 bases and J by 0 bases, with 11 bases between the two germline ends. From germline, CDR1 is SEHNR and CDR2 FQNEAQ (reference sequence).

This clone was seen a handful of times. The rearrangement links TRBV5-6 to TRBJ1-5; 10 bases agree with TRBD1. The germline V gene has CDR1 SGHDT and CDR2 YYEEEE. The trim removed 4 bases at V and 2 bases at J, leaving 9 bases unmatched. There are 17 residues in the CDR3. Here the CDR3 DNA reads TGTGCCAGCAGCACCGGGACAGGGGTGTACGGCAATCAGCCCCAGCATTTT. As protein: CASSTGTGVYGNQPQHF.

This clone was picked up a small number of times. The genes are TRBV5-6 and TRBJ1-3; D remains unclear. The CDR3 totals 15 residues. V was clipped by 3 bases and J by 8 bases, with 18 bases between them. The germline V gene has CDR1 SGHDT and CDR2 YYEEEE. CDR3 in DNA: TGTGCCAGCAGCTCTCCGGTTCAGACTAAGGACACCATATATTTT. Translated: CASSSPVQTKDTIYF.

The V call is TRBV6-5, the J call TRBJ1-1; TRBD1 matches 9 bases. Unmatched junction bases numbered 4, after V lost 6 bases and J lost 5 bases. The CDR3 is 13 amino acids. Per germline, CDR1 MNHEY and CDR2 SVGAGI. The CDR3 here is CASRLTGGTEAFF. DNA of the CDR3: TGTGCCAGCAGGCTGACAGGGGGGACTGAAGCTTTCTTT.

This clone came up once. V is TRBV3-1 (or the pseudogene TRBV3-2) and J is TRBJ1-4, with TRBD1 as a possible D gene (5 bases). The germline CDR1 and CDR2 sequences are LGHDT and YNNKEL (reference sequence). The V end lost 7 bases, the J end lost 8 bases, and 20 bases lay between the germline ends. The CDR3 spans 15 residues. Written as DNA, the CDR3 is TGTGCCAGCACCGACCGGGCTGCAGGGTGGGAAAAACTGTTTTTT. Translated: CASTDRAAGWEKLFF.

The CDR3 here is CASLDRGRDLGLDSPLHF. The CDR3 region has the DNA TGTGCCAGTCTTGACAGGGGGCGCGATTTAGGTCTGGATTCACCCCTCCACTTT. The rearrangement joins TRBV21-1 to TRBJ1-6; the D call in the table, TRBD1, was not verified against the DNA. TRBV21-1 is tagged as a pseudogene. This CDR3 comprises 18 residues.